This is a list of T cell receptor beta chains from one sample in a study of T cell responses to AZD1222 COVID-19 vaccine. Clones were read by immunoSEQ multiplex PCR, and TCRdb kept only the in-frame ones, dropping some. The profile shows 150,000 or so clones, around 90% of them singletons. The source was peripheral blood, collected on day 0 of AZD1222 vaccination. These receptors were taken from an adult in good health. CDR3s include the opening cysteine and the closing phenylalanine or tryptophan. The D gene is left open where the match is weak. Clone size is shown for a subset of rows, as once, few, many or a class of expanded clone.

TRBV29-1	TRBD1	TRBJ2-7	NA	TGCAGCGTCCTGGGACAGCGGATAACCTACGAGCAGTACTTC	CSVLGQRITYEQYF
TRBV3-1/TRBV3-2	NA	TRBJ1-3	NA	TGTGCCAGCAGCCAAGGGGGTAGCTTTTCTGGAAACACCATATATTTT	CASSQGGSFSGNTIYF
TRBV6-6	NA	TRBJ1-2	once	TGTGCCAGCAGTTACTCGTCTGTGTTGGATGGCTACACCTTC	CASSYSSVLDGYTF
TRBV9	NA	TRBJ2-2	once	TGTGCCAGCAGCGAGGGACCGTTAGCCGGGGAGCTGTTTTTT	CASSEGPLAGELFF
TRBV10-3	NA	TRBJ2-2	NA	TGTGCCATCAGTGGGTTAGCATTGAACACCGGGGAGCTGTTTTTT	CAISGLALNTGELFF
TRBV12-3/TRBV12-4	NA	TRBJ2-2	NA	TGTGCCAGCACCTATGCCACCGGGGAGCTGTTTTTT	CASTYATGELFF
TRBV12-3/TRBV12-4	TRBD1	TRBJ1-2	NA	TGTGCCAGCAGGGACAGGGGCGGCTACACCTTC	CASRDRGGYTF
TRBV2	TRBD2	TRBJ2-7	few	TGTGCCAGCCCAAGTTCGACTAGCGGGGGATCGTACGGGCAGTACTTC	CASPSSTSGGSYGQYF
TRBV19	NA	TRBJ1-2	NA	TGTGCCAGTAGACCCGACAGAACTAACTATGGCTACACCTTC	CASRPDRTNYGYTF
TRBV27	NA	TRBJ2-7	once	TGTGCCAGCGGATTCAGGGATCGCGAGCAGTACTTC	CASGFRDREQYF
TRBV7-9	NA	TRBJ2-7	NA	TGTGCCAGCAGCTTAGGACAGAGCACCCACGAGCAGTACTTC	CASSLGQSTHEQYF
TRBV6-5	NA	TRBJ1-1	NA	TGTGCCAGCACGAGGACGGGGTTCGATGAAGCTTTCTTT	CASTRTGFDEAFF
TRBV15	NA	TRBJ1-4	NA	TGTGCCACCAGCATCGGACATTCAACTAATGAAAAACTGTTTTTT	CATSIGHSTNEKLFF